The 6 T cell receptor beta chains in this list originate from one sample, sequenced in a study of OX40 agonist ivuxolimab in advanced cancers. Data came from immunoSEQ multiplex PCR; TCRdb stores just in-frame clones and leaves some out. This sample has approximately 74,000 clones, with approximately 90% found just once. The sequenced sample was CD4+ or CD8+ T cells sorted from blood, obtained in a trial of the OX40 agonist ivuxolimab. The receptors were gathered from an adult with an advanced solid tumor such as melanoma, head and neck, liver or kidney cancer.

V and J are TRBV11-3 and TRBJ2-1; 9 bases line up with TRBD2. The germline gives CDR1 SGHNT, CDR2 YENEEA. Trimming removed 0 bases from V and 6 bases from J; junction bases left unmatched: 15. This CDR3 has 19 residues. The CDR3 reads CASSLEASGTWGPSNEQFF. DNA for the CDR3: TGTGCCAGCAGCTTAGAGGCTAGCGGGACCTGGGGCCCATCCAATGAGCAGTTCTTC.

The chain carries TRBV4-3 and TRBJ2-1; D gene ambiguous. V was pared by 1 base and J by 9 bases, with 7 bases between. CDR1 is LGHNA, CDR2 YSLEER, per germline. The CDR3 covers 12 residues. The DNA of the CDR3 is TGCGCCAGCAGCCAAGGCTCGCGTGAGCAGTTCTTC. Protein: CASSQGSREQFF.

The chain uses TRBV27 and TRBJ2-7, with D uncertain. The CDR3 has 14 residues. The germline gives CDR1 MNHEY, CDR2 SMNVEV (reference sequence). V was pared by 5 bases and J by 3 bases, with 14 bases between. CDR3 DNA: TGTGCCAGCAGTCCCTTCCTGCACCTCTACGAGCAGTACTTC. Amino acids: CASSPFLHLYEQYF.

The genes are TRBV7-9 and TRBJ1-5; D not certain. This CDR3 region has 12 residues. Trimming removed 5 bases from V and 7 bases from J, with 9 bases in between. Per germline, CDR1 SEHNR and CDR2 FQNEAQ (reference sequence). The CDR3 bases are TGTGCCAGCAGCCCACTGAACCAGCCCCAGCATTTT. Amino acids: CASSPLNQPQHF.

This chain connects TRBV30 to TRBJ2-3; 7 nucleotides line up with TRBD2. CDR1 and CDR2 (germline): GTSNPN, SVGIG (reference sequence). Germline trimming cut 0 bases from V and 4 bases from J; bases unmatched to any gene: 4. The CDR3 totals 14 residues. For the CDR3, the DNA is TGTGCCTGGAGTGTACTCGGGAGGTCAGATACGCAGTATTTT. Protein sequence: CAWSVLGRSDTQYF.

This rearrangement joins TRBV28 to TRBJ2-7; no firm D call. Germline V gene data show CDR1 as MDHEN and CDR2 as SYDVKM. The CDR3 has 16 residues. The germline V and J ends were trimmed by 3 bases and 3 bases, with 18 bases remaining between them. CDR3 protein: CASSLFLSRKHYEQYF. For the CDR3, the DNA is TGTGCCAGCAGTTTGTTCCTTAGCAGAAAGCACTACGAGCAGTACTTC. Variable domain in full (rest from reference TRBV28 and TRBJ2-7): DVKVTQSSRYLVKRTGEKVFLECVQDMDHENMFWYRQDPGLGLRLIYFSYDVKMKEKGDIPEGYSVSREKKERFSLILESASTNQTSMYLCASSLFLSRKHYEQYFGPGTRLTVT.